These T cell receptor beta chains were read from a single sample in a study of OX40 agonist ivuxolimab in advanced cancers. Libraries were prepared by immunoSEQ multiplex PCR; TCRdb keeps only in-frame clonotypes and omits some of them. The sample lists more than 60,000 clones, around 86% occurring once. The sequencing here drew on CD4+ or CD8+ T cells sorted from blood, taken in a trial of the OX40 agonist ivuxolimab. These receptors were obtained from an adult with an advanced solid tumor such as melanoma, head and neck, liver or kidney cancer. Each CDR3 is given with its conserved first and last residue.

13	TRBV29-1	TRBJ1-2	CSAEGDSLSGYTF
16	TRBV9	TRBJ2-2	CASSPRISGDTGELFF
12	TRBV7-2	TRBJ2-7	CASSSFTSEQYF
15	TRBV7-3	TRBJ1-6	CASSMGQGINSPLHF
15	TRBV10-3	TRBJ2-7	CAISETVMGSYEQYF
14	TRBV7-9	TRBJ2-7	CASSLGQGAFEQYF
17	TRBV5-1	TRBJ2-5	CASSLAKTSGGTETQYF
14	TRBV19	TRBJ1-1	CASSWGQGGTEAFF
11	TRBV30	TRBJ2-7	CAFHLGGEQYF
15	TRBV7-6	TRBJ1-1	CASSGRGGTNTEAFF
16	TRBV19	TRBJ2-5	CASSPPVQGNQETQYF
13	TRBV12-5	TRBJ2-7	CATSRGVPYEQYF
14	TRBV27	TRBJ2-5	CASSSPSNQETQYF
15	TRBV11-1	TRBJ2-7	CASSDGQGKVYEQYF
13	TRBV7-2	TRBJ2-3	CASSWGQLDTQYF
15	TRBV7-9	TRBJ2-2	CASSLAPGDTGELFF
18	TRBV7-3	TRBJ2-2	CASSLQRGGNLNTGELFF
13	TRBV7-8	TRBJ1-5	CASGWMGNQPQHF
13	TRBV6-5	TRBJ1-1	CASSYGGNTEAFF
12	TRBV11-3	TRBJ2-2	CASFLNTGELFF
11	TRBV5-6	TRBJ2-7	CASSLNYEQYF
15	TRBV27	TRBJ1-5	CASSPTGGVYQPQHF
18	TRBV5-8	TRBJ1-5	CASTAGQSYALSNQPQHF
17	TRBV5-3	TRBJ2-3	CARSFYLAGENTDTQYF
12	TRBV6-1	TRBJ2-5	CASSEGFETQYF
16	TRBV7-2	TRBJ1-2	CASSLASGQGAQGYTF
14	TRBV30	TRBJ2-3	CAWSVGGGVGTQYF
15	TRBV7-2	TRBJ2-1	CASSLGSLGLYEQFF
11	TRBV4-2	TRBJ1-2	CASSQAQGYTF
12	TRBV7-3	TRBJ2-1	CASSSQVGEQFF
14	TRBV9	TRBJ2-7	CASSVGWGPYEQYF
15	TRBV9	TRBJ2-2	CASSRGTANTGELFF
16	TRBV5-4	TRBJ2-5	CASSKDGTGGVKTQYF
14	TRBV11-2	TRBJ2-7	CASSSEQGGYEQYF
15	TRBV7-2	TRBJ2-1	CASSATGTGVNEQFF
15	TRBV19	TRBJ2-7	CASSRGGGGTYEQYF
16	TRBV11-2	TRBJ2-3	CASSTGLAGGQDTQYF
16	TRBV9	TRBJ1-6	CASSVEVRPVNSPLHF
14	TRBV6-5	TRBJ1-1	CATKQGSWNTEAFF
14	TRBV7-8	TRBJ1-5	CASSQEGYGQPQHF
19	TRBV19	TRBJ1-3	CASSIKVAVGTGGWNTIYF
14	TRBV2	TRBJ2-7	CASRFSRDIYEQYF